The 32 T cell receptor beta chains below come from one sample, sequenced in a study of T-cell reconstitution after alpha-beta-depleted transplantation in children (TCRdb year 2016). Libraries were prepared through PCR. Sequencing relied on an Illumina HiSeq 2500. Molecular barcoding was employed in the preparation of TCR libraries, with unique molecular identifiers being used to normalize TCRbeta repertoire quantification. The public reads were run again by TCRdb, first through fastp at Q25 and then through MiXCR, and only productive beta chains were kept. Each CDR3 protein appears once, grouped with its most common genes and DNA. This sample comprises hundreds of thousands of distinct CDR3 sequences, roughly 17% of them detected only once. Clones ranked in the top ten supply approximately 1% of the sample. The sample in question was PBMCs from the stem cell graft donor, obtained from the stem cell graft. The receptors here all came from a human donor who donated a stem cell graft to a child with acute myeloid leukemia.

The rearrangement joins TRBV5-1 to TRBJ2-7; unclear D gene. Germline V lookup: CDR1 SGHRS, CDR2 YFSETQ. This CDR3 is built from 9 residues. V was cut by 9 bases and J by 2 bases, with 3 bases left in between. The CDR3 nucleotides read TGCGCCAACACCTACGAGCAGTACGTC. This translates into CANTYEQYV.

This rearrangement joins TRBV24-1 to TRBJ2-3, with D maybe TRBD2 (6 bases). There are 16 residues in the CDR3. V was pared by 0 bases and J by 3 bases, with 12 bases between. Germline assignment: CDR1 KGHDR and CDR2 SFDVKD. This chain's CDR3 is CATSDLGREATDTQYF. CDR3 bases: TGTGCCACCAGTGATTTGGGCAGGGAGGCGACAGATACGCAGTATTTT.

This clonotype appeared many times. The chain has TRBV20-1 and TRBJ2-1, with unresolved D. Germline loops: CDR1 DFQATT, CDR2 SNEGSKA (reference sequence). The CDR3 has 13 residues. Trimming left V 7 bases short and J 8 bases short, with 18 bases between. CDR3 in amino acids: CSDPRFREDEQFF. DNA for the CDR3: TGCAGTGACCCTAGGTTCAGAGAGGATGAGCAGTTCTTC.

The chain couples TRBV24-1 to TRBJ2-3; tentatively, D is TRBD1 (6 bases). The length of the CDR3 is 18 residues. Trimming stripped 3 bases from V and 0 bases from J, with 18 bases between. Germline assignment: CDR1 KGHDR and CDR2 SFDVKD. CDR3 sequence: CATSDRLGQPGSTDTQYF. In DNA form, the CDR3 reads TGTGCCACCAGTGATCGATTAGGACAGCCCGGTAGCACAGATACGCAGTATTTT.

This clonotype has a handful of counts. CDR3 residues: CASSDPKVVEAFF. The CDR3 nucleotides read TGTGCCAGCAGTGACCCGAAGGTAGTTGAAGCTTTCTTT. The chain joins TRBV6-1 to TRBJ1-1; no definite D call. The CDR3 runs 13 residues. Germline V gene lookup returns CDR1 MNHNS and CDR2 SASEGT. Between the trimmed V and J ends, which lost 3 bases and 7 bases, there was a span of 12 bases.

This clonotype was recorded a few times. This rearrangement joins TRBV7-2 to TRBJ2-1, with 10 bases that match TRBD2. Trimming took 6 bases from V and 8 from J; bases not matched to a gene: 4. Germline CDR1 and CDR2: SGHTA and FQGNSA. The CDR3 has 13 residues. CDR3 in DNA: TGTGCCAGCAGACTTAGCGGGGGGCATGAGCAGTTCTTC. Encoded protein: CASRLSGGHEQFF.

In this sample, this clonotype turned up many times. The rearrangement joins TRBV7-2 to TRBJ2-1, with D possibly being TRBD1 (6 bases). The V gene lost 6 bases and the J gene lost 4 bases, with 16 bases spanning the gap. CDR1 SGHTA and CDR2 FQGNSA come from the germline V gene. The CDR3 runs to 15 residues. CDR3 coding DNA: TGTGCCAGCAGTAAAGGAGGACAGAGATACAATGAGCAGTTCTTC. Amino acids: CASSKGGQRYNEQFF.

This clonotype was observed a few times. J is TRBJ2-5 and V is TRBV12-3 or TRBV12-4, with D unresolved. The CDR3 totals 14 residues. The V gene lost 3 bases and the J gene lost 1 base, with 9 bases spanning the gap. CDR3 region: CASSFLGFQETQYF. The CDR3 bases are TGTGCCAGCAGTTTTTTGGGATTCCAAGAGACCCAGTACTTC.

The CDR3, as DNA: TGTGCCAGCAGTACAGACAGGGGCTATAACACCGGGGAGCTGTTTTTT. Protein: CASSTDRGYNTGELFF. The chain combines TRBV11-3 with TRBJ2-2; 8 nucleotides line up with TRBD1. Germline V lookup: CDR1 SGHNT, CDR2 YENEEA. CDR3 length: 16 amino acids. V gave up 6 bases and J gave up 2 bases; unmatched junction bases: 8.

This rearrangement joins TRBV5-1 to TRBJ1-4; D gene unclear. V gave up 4 bases and J gave up 8 bases, with 21 bases separating them. In germline, CDR1 is SGHRS, CDR2 YFSETQ. There are 16 residues in the CDR3. DNA for the CDR3: TGCGCCAGCAGCCAGAGGTCGGGAGTCTTCAGAGAAAAACTGTTTTTT. This sequence encodes CASSQRSGVFREKLFF.

J is TRBJ1-1 and V is TRBV6-1; the D is unclear. Per germline, CDR1 MNHNS and CDR2 SASEGT. CDR3 size: 15 residues. Deletions cut 6 bases from V and 1 base from J, with 15 bases between. The CDR3: CASRIRVYPNTEAFF. The CDR3 region has the DNA TGTGCCAGCAGGATACGGGTTTACCCGAACACTGAAGCTTTCTTT.

This clonotype was recorded many times. The chain combines TRBV20-1 with TRBJ2-2; unclear D gene. The CDR3 has 11 residues. Trimming stripped 5 bases from V and 8 bases from J, with 9 bases between. From germline, CDR1 is DFQATT and CDR2 SNEGSKA (reference sequence). Here the CDR3 reads CSAGKGGELFF. The CDR3 DNA reads TGCAGTGCTGGGAAGGGTGGGGAGCTGTTTTTT.

This clonotype was found a few times. The chain joins TRBV5-1 to TRBJ2-7, with D possibly being TRBD1 (6 bases). Germline CDR1 is SGHRS and CDR2 is YFSETQ. The CDR3 sequence is 13 residues long. Trimming took off 2 bases at V and 3 bases at J, with 9 bases between the two ends. CDR3 DNA: TGCGCCAGCAGCTTTGGGACACGCTACGAGCAGTACTTC. Translated: CASSFGTRYEQYF.

This clonotype was seen at least ten times. The chain carries TRBV20-1 and TRBJ1-4; 10 bases fit TRBD1. V was pared by 3 bases and J by 6 bases, with 4 bases of the junction left unmatched. Germline CDR1 and CDR2: DFQATT and SNEGSKA (reference sequence). The CDR3 has 14 amino acids. In DNA, the CDR3 is TGCAGTGCTAGCGCCGGGACAGGGGATGAAAAACTGTTTTTT. It yields the protein CSASAGTGDEKLFF.

In this sample, this clonotype turned up many times. The chain is built from TRBV29-1 and TRBJ2-1; D gene unclear. V shed 1 base and J shed 0 bases, with 19 bases lying between them. Germline V gene sequence: CDR1 SQVTM, CDR2 ANQGSEA. There are 18 residues in the CDR3. This chain's CDR3 is CSVEGTAPPTSSYNEQFF. The DNA for the CDR3 is TGCAGCGTTGAAGGGACCGCCCCCCCGACGAGCTCCTACAATGAGCAGTTCTTC.

At least ten counts were recorded for this clonotype. J is TRBJ1-1 and V is TRBV29-1, with 7 bases that match TRBD1. V shed 6 bases, J shed 0 bases, and the junction held 7 bases outside the gene matches. The CDR3 is made up of 14 amino acids. Per germline, CDR1 SQVTM and CDR2 ANQGSEA. The CDR3 bases are TGCAGCGTGGGGACAGTCCCCCTGAACACTGAAGCTTTCTTT. Its translation is CSVGTVPLNTEAFF.

This clonotype was seen many times. This chain uses TRBV20-1 with TRBJ1-3; D perhaps matches TRBD1 (6 bases). The ends were cut back, 4 bases at V and 0 bases at J, with 10 bases in the middle. Germline values: CDR1 DFQATT, CDR2 SNEGSKA (reference sequence). The CDR3 spans 14 residues. CDR3 in DNA: TGCAGTGCTATCCCGGACAGCTCTGGAAACACCATATATTTT. It yields the protein CSAIPDSSGNTIYF.

Many counts were recorded for this clonotype. CDR3 sequence: CASSPIPGTTYEQYF. The CDR3 DNA sequence: TGTGCCAGCAGCCCCATCCCCGGAACCACCTACGAGCAGTACTTC. The chain is built from TRBV5-5 and TRBJ2-7, with D unclear. The germline CDR1 and CDR2 sequences are SGHKS and YYEKEE (reference sequence). This CDR3 comprises 15 residues. V gave up 4 bases and J gave up 2 bases, with 16 bases separating them.

The rearrangement uses TRBV30 and TRBJ2-2; unclear D gene. V lost 4 bases and J 5 bases, leaving 5 bases between the germline ends. The CDR3 extends over 11 amino acids. Germline values: CDR1 GTSNPN, CDR2 SVGIG (reference sequence). DNA for the CDR3: TGTGCCTGGACCACAACCGGGGAGCTGTTTTTT. Its protein is CAWTTTGELFF.

This chain links TRBV20-1 with TRBJ2-1, with 9 bases lining up with TRBD1. Germline assignment: CDR1 DFQATT and CDR2 SNEGSKA (reference sequence). With 6 bases clipped from V and 7 bases from J, the junction kept 13 bases outside the gene matches. This CDR3 has 15 residues. Here the CDR3 reads CSAPRAGTGTNEQFF. The CDR3, as DNA: TGCAGTGCCCCACGAGCCGGGACAGGGACTAATGAGCAGTTCTTC.

This clonotype was found many times. The V gene is TRBV20-1, the J gene TRBJ1-4; D unclear. Trimming stripped 6 bases from V and 7 bases from J, with 12 bases between. CDR1 and CDR2 from the germline V gene are DFQATT and SNEGSKA (reference sequence). The CDR3 has 12 amino acids. Here the CDR3 reads CSAISGFEKLFF. In DNA, the CDR3 is TGCAGTGCAATCAGCGGTTTTGAAAAACTGTTTTTT.

This clonotype has ten or more counts. The V call is TRBV29-1, the J call TRBJ2-2, with D maybe TRBD2 (5 bases). The CDR3 is 12 amino acids. V lost 7 bases and J 5 bases, leaving 11 bases between the germline ends. The V gene's germline CDR1 is SQVTM and CDR2 ANQGSEA. The CDR3 coding sequence is TGCAGCGGGACGGGATCAACCGGGGAGCTGTTTTTT. Translation gives CSGTGSTGELFF.

This clonotype has at least ten counts. The rearrangement uses TRBV4-3 and TRBJ2-7; the match to TRBD1 covers 9 bases. V shed 1 base, J shed 7 bases, and the junction held 8 bases outside the gene matches. CDR3 length: 15 amino acids. Germline lookup yields CDR1 LGHNA and CDR2 YSLEER. Here the CDR3 DNA reads TGCGCCAGCAGCCAAGTAGGGACAGGGAAACGGGAGCAGTACTTC. This gives the protein CASSQVGTGKREQYF.

This clonotype was observed a few times. V is TRBV5-1 and J is TRBJ2-7; tentatively, D is TRBD1 or TRBD2 (5 bases each). Germline V gives CDR1 SGHRS, CDR2 YFSETQ. The CDR3 is 14 amino acids. V was trimmed by 3 bases and J by 0 bases, leaving 10 bases between them. CDR3 residues: CASSSSGTSYEQYF. CDR3 in DNA: TGCGCCAGCAGCTCTTCCGGGACCTCCTACGAGCAGTACTTC.

The V gene is TRBV20-1, the J gene TRBJ1-6; a possible D gene is TRBD1 (6 bases). V lost 3 bases and J 4 bases, leaving 13 bases between the germline ends. The CDR3 has 15 residues. The V gene's germline CDR1 is DFQATT and CDR2 SNEGSKA (reference sequence). Here the CDR3 reads CSARGGGLYNSPLHF. The CDR3 nucleotides are TGCAGTGCTAGGGGCGGGGGCCTTTATAATTCACCCCTCCACTTT.

This clonotype was counted many times. The chain joins TRBV12-3 or TRBV12-4 to TRBJ2-2; D is unresolved. CDR3 size: 14 residues. The V and J ends lost 4 bases and 0 bases respectively, with 6 bases between them. This chain's CDR3 is CASSSVTNTGELFF. The CDR3 DNA follows: TGTGCCAGCAGTTCCGTGACGAACACCGGGGAGCTGTTTTTT.

The sample holds many counts of this clonotype. CDR3 loop: CSARDWGQSSYNSPLHF. The CDR3, as DNA: TGCAGTGCTAGAGATTGGGGACAGAGCTCCTATAATTCACCCCTCCACTTT. The chain carries TRBV20-1 and TRBJ1-6; 7 positions agree with TRBD1. The trim removed 0 bases at V and 0 bases at J, leaving 5 bases unmatched. The germline CDR1 and CDR2 sequences are DFQATT and SNEGSKA (reference sequence). The CDR3 runs to 17 residues.

The rearrangement joins TRBV5-1 to TRBJ2-1; no clear D gene. The germline V gene encodes CDR1 SGHRS and CDR2 YFSETQ. CDR3 length: 12 amino acids. With 4 bases removed from V and 7 bases from J, the gap between germline ends came to 9 bases. The CDR3 reads CASSQESNEQFF. The DNA for the CDR3 is TGCGCCAGCAGCCAAGAATCTAATGAGCAGTTCTTC.

This clonotype was detected ten times or more. The chain combines TRBV15 with TRBJ1-6, with D uncertain. CDR1 LNHNV and CDR2 YYDKDF come from the germline V gene (reference sequence). The germline V and J ends were trimmed by 5 bases and 4 bases, with 12 bases remaining between them. This CDR3 spans 15 amino acids. DNA of the CDR3: TGTGCCACCAGCGAGGGCCCACTTTATAATTCACCCCTCCACTTT. Translating gives CATSEGPLYNSPLHF.

This clonotype was observed a handful of times. The chain links TRBV4-3 to TRBJ2-3; D unclear. V was clipped by 1 base and J by 2 bases, with 10 bases between them. Per the germline V gene, CDR1 is LGHNA and CDR2 is YSLEER. The CDR3 contains 15 residues. The CDR3 sequence is CASSQVWQDTDTQYF. The CDR3 DNA follows: TGCGCCAGCAGCCAAGTTTGGCAGGACACAGATACGCAGTATTTT.

The rearrangement links TRBV12-3 or TRBV12-4 to TRBJ1-2, with D unresolved. This CDR3 has 11 amino acids. The ends were cut back, 2 bases at V and 10 bases at J, with 8 bases in the middle. The CDR3 DNA is TGTGCCAGCAGTTTAACGGATGACTACACCTTC. It codes for CASSLTDDYTF.

This sequence joins TRBV6-5 and TRBJ2-2; maybe TRBD2 (6 bases). V lost 2 bases and J 5 bases, leaving 9 bases between the germline ends. The germline gives CDR1 MNHEY, CDR2 SVGAGI. The CDR3 runs 14 residues. CDR3 loop: CASSYEGTTGELFF. In DNA, the CDR3 is TGTGCCAGCAGTTACGAGGGGACTACCGGGGAGCTGTTTTTT.